The 16 T cell receptor beta chains below were found in one sample sequenced in a study of blood T cell repertoires in COVID-19. TCRdb keeps only in-frame clones here, not all; method: immunoSEQ multiplex PCR. This table holds about 120,000 clones, roughly 79% found once. The sample comprised peripheral blood. The receptors come from a man between 65 and 85 years old with acute or convalescent COVID-19.

The chain joins TRBV5-6 to TRBJ2-2; 8 bases match TRBD1. CDR1 is SGHDT, CDR2 YYEEEE, per germline. The V gene end was trimmed by 1 base and the J gene end by 6 bases; junction bases not matched to a gene: 2. CDR3 length: 14 residues. In nucleotides, the CDR3 is TGTGCCAGCAGCTTGCAGGGGGCGCCCGGGGAGCTGTTTTTT. It translates to CASSLQGAPGELFF.

In its sample, this clone was seen a few times. This chain uses TRBV5-8 with TRBJ2-7, with unresolved D. V was pared by 4 bases and J by 3 bases, with 14 bases between. The length of the CDR3 is 14 residues. From germline, CDR1 is SGHTS and CDR2 YDEGEE. DNA of the CDR3: TGTGCCAGCAGCCGTGACACTGGATTCTACGAGCAGTACTTC. This translates into CASSRDTGFYEQYF.

This chain uses TRBV7-6 with TRBJ1-2, with 9 bases identical to TRBD1. The CDR3 loop spans 16 amino acids. Germline V CDR1 and CDR2: SGHVS, FNYEAQ. Unmatched junction bases numbered 8, after V lost 5 bases and J lost 1 base. CDR3 loop: CASSRDREALNYGYTF. Here the CDR3 DNA reads TGTGCCAGCAGCCGGGACAGGGAGGCCCTTAACTATGGCTACACCTTC.

This clone appeared a single time. The CDR3 sequence: CATGTAYNEQFF. The CDR3 nucleotides are TGTGCCACTGGGACAGCGTACAATGAGCAGTTCTTC. The J gene is TRBJ2-1, the V gene TRBV2; 7 bases agree with TRBD1. The CDR3 runs 12 residues. The germline V gene encodes CDR1 SNHLY and CDR2 FYNNEI. Unmatched junction bases numbered 4, after V lost 10 bases and J lost 4 bases.

The chain joins TRBV18 to TRBJ2-7, with a tentative D call TRBD1 (6 bases). V lost 3 bases, J lost 2 bases, and 8 bases lay in between. CDR1 and CDR2 (germline): KGHSH, LQKENI. The CDR3 runs 13 residues. This chain's CDR3 is CASSPDSTYEQYF. Here the CDR3 DNA reads TGTGCCAGCTCACCGGACAGCACCTACGAGCAGTACTTC.

Of note for this clone: In the same sample, other DNA sequences code for this CDR3. This chain joins TRBV18 and TRBJ1-1, with 8 bases matching TRBD1. Germline V CDR1 and CDR2: KGHSH, LQKENI. The V gene end was trimmed by 5 bases and the J gene end by 3 bases; junction bases not matched to a gene: 5. This CDR3 comprises 14 residues. The CDR3 region has the DNA TGTGCCAGCTCAGAGACAGGGGTTGACACTGAAGCTTTCTTT. Encoded protein: CASSETGVDTEAFF.

This chain uses TRBV12-3 or TRBV12-4 with TRBJ2-5; D unresolved. There are 11 residues in the CDR3. V lost 6 bases to trimming and J lost 5 bases, with 7 bases between them. The CDR3 sequence is CASSLRETQYF. Written as DNA, the CDR3 is TGTGCCAGCAGCCTGCGGGAGACCCAGTACTTC.

This rearrangement joins TRBV7-2 to TRBJ2-3; 8 nucleotides line up with TRBD2. Germline CDR1 SGHTA, CDR2 FQGNSA. CDR3 length: 16 amino acids. With V trimmed by 0 bases and J by 4 bases, 6 bases remained unmatched. CDR3 sequence (DNA): TGTGCCAGCAGCTTAGCGGGGACTAGGGTCCCAGATACGCAGTATTTT. Protein sequence: CASSLAGTRVPDTQYF.

V gene TRBV5-1 combines with J gene TRBJ2-3, with a possible D match to TRBD2 (6 bases). The CDR3 loop spans 16 amino acids. V was cut by 0 bases and J by 1 base, with 12 bases left in between. Germline assignment: CDR1 SGHRS and CDR2 YFSETQ. The CDR3 spells CASSLGLGGGTDTQYF. The DNA for the CDR3 is TGCGCCAGCAGCTTGGGCTTGGGCGGGGGCACAGATACGCAGTATTTT.

The sample holds a few counts of this clone. This chain links TRBV24-1 with TRBJ2-1; D possibly corresponds to TRBD2 (6 bases). The CDR3 loop spans 15 amino acids. V was cut by 7 bases and J by 2 bases, with 14 bases left in between. Germline CDR1 KGHDR, CDR2 SFDVKD. The CDR3 here is CATSPTSSAYNEQFF. DNA for the CDR3: TGTGCCACCAGCCCCACTAGCAGCGCCTACAATGAGCAGTTCTTC.

The V call is TRBV10-3, the J call TRBJ2-5, with TRBD1 identical over 7 bases. J gave up 5 bases and V 6 bases, and 6 bases lay outside the gene matches. CDR1 is ENHRY and CDR2 is SYGVKD in the germline V gene. CDR3 length: 13 amino acids. The CDR3 spells CAIRGTGEETQYF. The CDR3 nucleotides are TGTGCCATCAGGGGCACAGGGGAGGAGACCCAGTACTTC.

The J gene is TRBJ2-1, the V gene TRBV7-8; TRBD2 matches at 7 bases. Germline CDR1 is SGHVS and CDR2 is FQNEAQ. Losses at the gene ends were 6 bases for V and 2 bases for J; bases not matched to a gene: 13. The CDR3 spans 17 residues. The DNA of the CDR3 is TGTGCCAGCAGTCATCCAGCGCGGGGGTTCACCTACAATGAGCAGTTCTTC. As protein: CASSHPARGFTYNEQFF.

The chain combines TRBV15 with TRBJ2-5, with 7 nucleotides matching TRBD1. The germline gives CDR1 LNHNV, CDR2 YYDKDF (reference sequence). CDR3 length equals 13 residues. V trimming: 6 bases; J trimming: 5 bases; junction bases outside the gene matches: 6. The CDR3 here is CATRGTARETQYF. CDR3 DNA: TGTGCCACCAGGGGGACAGCTCGGGAGACCCAGTACTTC.

The chain carries TRBV6-5 and TRBJ2-7, with D perhaps TRBD2 (5 bases). This CDR3 contains 13 residues. Germline V gene data show CDR1 as MNHEY and CDR2 as SVGAGI. V was pared by 5 bases and J by 3 bases, with 11 bases between. CDR3: CASSRSVIYEQYF. The CDR3, as DNA: TGTGCCAGCAGTCGTAGCGTGATCTACGAGCAGTACTTC.

The gene calls are TRBV18 and TRBJ1-3, with D maybe TRBD1 (6 bases). Deletions cut 3 bases from V and 0 bases from J, with 15 bases between. The germline V gene encodes CDR1 KGHSH and CDR2 LQKENI. This CDR3 has 17 amino acids. This chain's CDR3 is CASSPRGGQLSGNTIYF. The CDR3 DNA is TGTGCCAGCTCACCCCGGGGGGGGCAGCTCTCTGGAAACACCATATATTTT.

On this clone itself: The junction departs from the called germline gene at one end, perhaps through a read error. CDR3 sequence: CASSLRDF. The CDR3 DNA is TGTGCCAGCAGTCTCCGGGACTTC. J is TRBJ2-5 and V is TRBV6-7, with D uncertain. Being an ORF, TRBV6-7 has a function that is uncertain. The CDR3 has 8 amino acids.